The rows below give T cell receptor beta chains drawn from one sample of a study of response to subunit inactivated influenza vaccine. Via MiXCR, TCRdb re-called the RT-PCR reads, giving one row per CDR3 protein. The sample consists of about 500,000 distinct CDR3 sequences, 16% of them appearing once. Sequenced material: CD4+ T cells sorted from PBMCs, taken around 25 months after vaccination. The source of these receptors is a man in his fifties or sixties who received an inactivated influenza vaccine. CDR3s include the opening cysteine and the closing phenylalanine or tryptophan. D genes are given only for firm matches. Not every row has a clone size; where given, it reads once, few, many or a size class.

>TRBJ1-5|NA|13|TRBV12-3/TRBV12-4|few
TGTGCCAGCAGTTTCGGGCAGCTTAAGCCCCAGCATTTT
CASSFGQLKPQHF
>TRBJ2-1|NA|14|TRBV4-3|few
TGCGCCAGCAGCCAGGAGGACGCCTACAATGAGCAGTTCTTC
CASSQEDAYNEQFF
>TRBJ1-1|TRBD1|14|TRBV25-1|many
TGTGCCAGCAGAAAGACGACAGGGGAAACTGAAGCTTTCTTT
CASRKTTGETEAFF
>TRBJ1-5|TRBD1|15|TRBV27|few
TGTGCCAGCAGTTCGACAGGGGGTAGCAATCAGCCCCAGCATTTT
CASSSTGGSNQPQHF
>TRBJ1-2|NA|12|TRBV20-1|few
TGCAGTGCAATCACAGGGAACTATGGCTACACCTTC
CSAITGNYGYTF
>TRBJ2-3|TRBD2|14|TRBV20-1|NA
TGCAGTGCTGAGAGCGGGGGGCCCACAGATACGCAGTATTTT
CSAESGGPTDTQYF
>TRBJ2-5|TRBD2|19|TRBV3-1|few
TGTGCCAGCAGCCGCTTCTCCGGGACTAGCGCTCTGTACCAAGAGACCCAGTACTTC
CASSRFSGTSALYQETQYF
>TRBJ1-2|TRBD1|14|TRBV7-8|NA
TGTGCCAGCAGCTTCCGGGACAGATACTATGGCTACACCTTC
CASSFRDRYYGYTF
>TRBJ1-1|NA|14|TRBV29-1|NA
TGCAGCGTCGACTTCCCGGGCCTTAGAGATGAAGCTTTCTTT
CSVDFPGLRDEAFF
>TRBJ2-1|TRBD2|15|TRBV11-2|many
TGTGCCAGCAGCTTCCTAGCGGGAGACTACAATGAGCAGTTCTTC
CASSFLAGDYNEQFF
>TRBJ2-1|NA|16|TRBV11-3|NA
TGTGCCAGCAGCTTGGGTCCGGGACTGCCCACCAATGAGCAGTTCTTC
CASSLGPGLPTNEQFF
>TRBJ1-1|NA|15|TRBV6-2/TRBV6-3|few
TGTGCCAGCAGTTATTCATCTACCGGGCAGCCTGAAGCTTTCTTT
CASSYSSTGQPEAFF
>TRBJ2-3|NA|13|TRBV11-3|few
TGTGCCAGCAGCTTAGAATCAGAGAGTACGCAGTATTTT
CASSLESESTQYF
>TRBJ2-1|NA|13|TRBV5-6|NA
TGTGCCAGCAGCTTTGTGGGATACAATGAGCAGTTCTTC
CASSFVGYNEQFF
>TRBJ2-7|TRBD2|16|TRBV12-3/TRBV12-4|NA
TGTGCCAGCAGCAACCACGCGGGGGGCCGGGGATACGAGCAGTACTTC
CASSNHAGGRGYEQYF
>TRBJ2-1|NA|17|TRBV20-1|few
TGCAGTGCTCCCCCGGGGAGACTAGGCGTCGGCTACAATGAGCAGTTCTTC
CSAPPGRLGVGYNEQFF
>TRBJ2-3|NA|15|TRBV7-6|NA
TGTGCCAGCAGCTTAGCTCGGACTAACACAGATACGCAGTATTTT
CASSLARTNTDTQYF
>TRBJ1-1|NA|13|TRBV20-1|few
TGCAGTGCTAGAGATCACAAGAACACTGAAGCTTTCTTT
CSARDHKNTEAFF
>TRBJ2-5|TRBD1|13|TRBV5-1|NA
TGCGCCAGCGTTGGGACAGGGGGGAAGACCCAGTACTTC
CASVGTGGKTQYF
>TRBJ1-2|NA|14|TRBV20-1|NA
TGCAGTGCTAGAGAGGGCCGGGGTGCGCGCGGCTACACCTTC
CSAREGRGARGYTF
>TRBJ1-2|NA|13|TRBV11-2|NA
TGTGCCAGTGCAACAGGACTGAACTATGGCTACACCTTC
CASATGLNYGYTF
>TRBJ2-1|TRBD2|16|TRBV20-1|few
TGCAGTGCGAAAATCAGCGGGAGGGTGGCCTACAATGAGCAGTTCTTC
CSAKISGRVAYNEQFF
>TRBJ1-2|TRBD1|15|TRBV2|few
TGTGCCAGCAGTGAAAGCCGGGACAGGGGTTATGGCTACACCTTC
CASSESRDRGYGYTF
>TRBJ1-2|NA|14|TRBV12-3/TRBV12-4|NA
TGTGCCAGCAGCCCGTCTGGGGGCGGCTATGGCTACACCTTC
CASSPSGGGYGYTF
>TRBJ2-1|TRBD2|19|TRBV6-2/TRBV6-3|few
TGTGCCAGCAGTTACTGGTTGGGGACTAGCGGGGGGGCCTACAATGAGCAGTTCTTC
CASSYWLGTSGGAYNEQFF
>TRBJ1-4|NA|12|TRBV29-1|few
TGCAGCGTTGAATCAGGGAGTGAAAAACTGTTTTTT
CSVESGSEKLFF
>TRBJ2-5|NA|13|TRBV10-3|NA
TGTGCCATCAGGGGTTTTTTCTCCGAGTCCCAGTACTTC
CAIRGFFSESQYF
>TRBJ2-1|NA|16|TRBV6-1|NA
TGTGCCAGCAGTGGTCCTGCGGCGGGCTTATACAATGAGCAGTTCTTC
CASSGPAAGLYNEQFF
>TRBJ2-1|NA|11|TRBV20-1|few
TGCAGTGCTAGTCAGGGGTGGGAGCAGTTCTTC
CSASQGWEQFF
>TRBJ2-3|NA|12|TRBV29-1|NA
TGCAGCGTTGGGGCCCTGGGGGATACGCAGTATTTT
CSVGALGDTQYF
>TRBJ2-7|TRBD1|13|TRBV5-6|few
TGTGCCAGCAGCCCGACAGGGCCCTACGAGCAGTACTTC
CASSPTGPYEQYF
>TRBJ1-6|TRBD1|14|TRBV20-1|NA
TGCAGTGCCCAGAGGACAGGGGGAAATTCACCCCTCCACTTT
CSAQRTGGNSPLHF
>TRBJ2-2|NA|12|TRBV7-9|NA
TGTGCCAGTGGTCTCACCACCGGGGAGCTGTTTTTT
CASGLTTGELFF
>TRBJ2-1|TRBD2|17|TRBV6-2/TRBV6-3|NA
TGTGCCAGCAGTTATTATGCGCGGCGGGGGGTTTGGAATGAGCAGTTCTTC
CASSYYARRGVWNEQFF
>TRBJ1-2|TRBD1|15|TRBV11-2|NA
TGTGCCAGCAGCCCACAGGACAGGTGGCCTGACGGCTACACCTTC
CASSPQDRWPDGYTF
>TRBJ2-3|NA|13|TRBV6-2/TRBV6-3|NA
TGTGCCAGCAGTATTGCCCGGGAGACTACGCAGTATTTT
CASSIARETTQYF
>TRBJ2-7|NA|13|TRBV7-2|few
TGTGCCAGCAGCGCCGACCCTTCCTACGAGCAGTACTTC
CASSADPSYEQYF
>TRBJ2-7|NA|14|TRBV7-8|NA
TGTGCCAGCAGCTTAATGGCGGCGACCTACGAGCAGTACTTC
CASSLMAATYEQYF
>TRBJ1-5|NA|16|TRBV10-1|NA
TGCGCCAGCAGGAGTAAGGTCGGCAGGGCGATGGAGCCCCAGCATTTT
CASRSKVGRAMEPQHF
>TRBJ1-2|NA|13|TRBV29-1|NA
TGCAGCGTTGAATTACGTGGGATTCGCGGCTACACCTTC
CSVELRGIRGYTF
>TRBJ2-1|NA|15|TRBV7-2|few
TGTGCCAGCAGCTCCATCGTTGGGGGCTACAATGAGCAGTTCTTC
CASSSIVGGYNEQFF
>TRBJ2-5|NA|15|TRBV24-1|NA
TGTGCCACCAGTGATTCGGAGGGGGGATTGGAGACCCAGTACTTC
CATSDSEGGLETQYF
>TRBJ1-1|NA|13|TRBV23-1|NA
TGCGCCAGCAGTCGAACTATTAACACTGAAGCTTTCTTT
CASSRTINTEAFF
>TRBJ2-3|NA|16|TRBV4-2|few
TGTGCCAGCAGCCAAGATTACGGGATCAACACAGATACGCAGTATTTT
CASSQDYGINTDTQYF
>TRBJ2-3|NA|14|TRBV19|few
TGTGCCAGTAGTGTCACTAGCTTAGCAGATACGCAGTATTTT
CASSVTSLADTQYF
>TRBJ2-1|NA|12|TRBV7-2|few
TGTGCCAGCAGCTTAGTCAGGGCCGAGCAGTTCTTC
CASSLVRAEQFF
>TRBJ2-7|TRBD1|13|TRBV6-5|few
TGTGCCAGCAGTTCCCGACAGGGATACGAGCAGTACTTC
CASSSRQGYEQYF
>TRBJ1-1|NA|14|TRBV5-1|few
TGCGCCAGCAGCTTGGAGGGGAGGCCCACTGAAGCTTTCTTT
CASSLEGRPTEAFF
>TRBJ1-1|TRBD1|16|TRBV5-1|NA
TGCGCCAGCAGCCTTGGGACAGGGGAGTATGACACTGAAGCTTTCTTT
CASSLGTGEYDTEAFF
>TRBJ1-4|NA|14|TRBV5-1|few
TGCGCCAGCAGCTTGAATGGGGGTAATGAAAAACTGTTTTTT
CASSLNGGNEKLFF
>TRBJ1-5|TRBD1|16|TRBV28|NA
TGTGCCAGCAGTTTACCCGGGACAGGGGGCATGCAGCCCCAGCATTTT
CASSLPGTGGMQPQHF